This T cell receptor beta chain was obtained from a study of cytomegalovirus exposure and HLA in healthy donors. Study-wide results and limits: Reported performance of the classifier showed diagnosis of cytomegalovirus status with high specificity and sensitivity. Later analysis identified several of the most significant clusters that appeared linked to common viral pathogens. TCR beta chains associated with HLA were, in a later analysis, more clonally expanded than equally common others.

PCR primers comprised 60 Vbeta and 13 Jbeta primers. Sequencing used immunoSEQ multiplex PCR; TCRdb keeps in-frame clones, though not all of them. Of about 170,000 clones in the sample, more than 70% were seen once. With regard to this clone: Its antigen is unidentified.

There are 15 residues in the CDR3. Germline V lookup: CDR1 SGHRS, CDR2 YFSETQ. With 0 bases clipped from V and 4 bases from J, the junction kept 2 bases outside the gene matches. Sampled while nominally healthy, donors likely had unrecorded immune exposures. This rearrangement joins TRBV5-1 to TRBJ1-2; 11 bases agree with TRBD1. The TCR comes from a male donor in good health and CMV-seronegative. Source material: PBMCs. This chain's CDR3 is CASSLAGQGVYGYTF. Written as DNA, the CDR3 is TGCGCCAGCAGCTTGGCGGGACAGGGGGTCTATGGCTACACCTTC.